This T cell receptor (beta chain) was found in a study of CD8+ T cells in alopecia areata. Study-level information: The drug, oral tofacitinib, was given to treated patients at 5 to 10 mg twice daily. Study outcomes and limitations: Possibly because of HLA-related factors, TCR sharing was less clear across patients than in mice. Many expanded lesional clones persisted during tofacitinib (in both scalp and blood).

In each case, RNA was isolated and then reverse transcribed into cDNA as the sequencing template. Produced via immunoSEQ multiplex PCR; TCRdb's table is partial and in-frame only. There are 170,000 or so clones in the sample; 50% to 65% occur only once, and 10% to 11% lies in the top ten. Indicated treatment: oral pan-JAK inhibitor, 5-10 mg twice daily. For this clone: The antigen is not known.

This TCR came from a human donor with alopecia areata. The specimen was CD8+ T cells sorted from blood, collected at week 24, from a patient treated with tofacitinib.

CDR3 in amino acids: CASSAIQGSNSPLHF. CDR3 nucleotides: TGTGCCAGCAGCGCCATACAGGGTTCCAATTCACCCCTCCACTTT. V and J are TRBV7-9 and TRBJ1-6; maybe TRBD1 (6 bases). The length of the CDR3 is 15 residues. Per the germline V gene, CDR1 is SEHNR and CDR2 is FQNEAQ (reference sequence). Trimming removed 5 bases at V and 7 bases at J, with 15 bases between.